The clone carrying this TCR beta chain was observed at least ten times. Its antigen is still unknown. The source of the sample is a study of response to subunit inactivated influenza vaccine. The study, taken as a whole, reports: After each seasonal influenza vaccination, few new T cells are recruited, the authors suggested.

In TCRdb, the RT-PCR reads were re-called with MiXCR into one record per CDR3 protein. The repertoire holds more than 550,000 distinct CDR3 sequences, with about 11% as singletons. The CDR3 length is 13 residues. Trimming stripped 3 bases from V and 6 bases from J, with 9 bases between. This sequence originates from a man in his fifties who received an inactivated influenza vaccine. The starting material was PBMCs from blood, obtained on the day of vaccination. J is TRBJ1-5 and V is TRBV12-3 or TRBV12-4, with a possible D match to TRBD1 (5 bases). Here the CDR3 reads CASSLAGTQPQHF. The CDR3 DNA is TGTGCCAGCAGTTTGGCCGGGACTCAGCCCCAGCATTTT.